Listed here are 11 T cell receptor beta chains from one sample, sequenced in a study of blood T cell repertoires in COVID-19. Libraries were prepared by immunoSEQ multiplex PCR; TCRdb keeps only in-frame clonotypes and omits some of them. The sample holds 65,000 to 90,000 clones; around 90% are singletons and the top ten take 2.5% to 3.5%. Sample: peripheral blood. Receptors originate from a woman in her 50s with active or convalescent COVID-19.

The chain links TRBV6-5 to TRBJ1-1, with a weak D call TRBD1 (5 bases). The V end was cut by 1 base, the J end by 11 bases, with 11 bases between. The CDR3 has 12 residues. CDR1 MNHEY and CDR2 SVGAGI come from the germline V gene. CDR3 in amino acids: CASSYWGGEAFF. CDR3 bases: TGTGCCAGCAGTTACTGGGGAGGGGAGGCTTTCTTT.

The V call is TRBV5-6, the J call TRBJ2-2; D is ambiguous. Trimming took 0 bases from V and 4 from J, leaving 4 bases between them. Germline V gives CDR1 SGHDT, CDR2 YYEEEE. The CDR3 contains 13 residues. CDR3 DNA sequence: TGTGCCAGCAGCTTGGCGGGCACCGGGGAGCTGTTTTTT. It is translated as CASSLAGTGELFF.

The rearrangement uses TRBV27 and TRBJ2-7, with 7 bases matching TRBD2. Germline-derived CDR1 and CDR2 are MNHEY and SMNVEV (reference sequence). Trimming took 5 bases from V and 2 from J; bases not matched to a gene: 9. There are 15 residues in the CDR3. The CDR3 DNA follows: TGTGCCAGCAGTCGCTCGGGCGGGGGAACCTACGAGCAGTACTTC. Translation: CASSRSGGGTYEQYF.

The chain links TRBV24-1 to TRBJ2-1; 10 bases line up with TRBD1. CDR1 is KGHDR, CDR2 SFDVKD, per germline. The CDR3 runs to 13 residues. The CDR3 spells CATGTGDGNEQFF. The CDR3 region has the DNA TGTGCAACCGGGACAGGGGATGGGAATGAGCAGTTCTTC.

The chain has TRBV6-2 or TRBV6-3 and TRBJ1-2; perhaps TRBD1 as D (5 bases). This CDR3 is built from 14 residues. CDR1 is MNHEY, CDR2 SVGEGT, per germline. Trimming took 6 bases from V and 8 from J, leaving 19 bases between them. The CDR3 reads CASSHDAGVRGYTF. The CDR3 nucleotides are TGTGCCAGCAGCCACGACGCGGGGGTACGGGGCTACACCTTC.

The chain carries TRBV5-1 and TRBJ1-4; a weak D match, TRBD1 (6 bases). Deletions cut 2 bases from V and 4 bases from J, with 15 bases between. Per germline, CDR1 SGHRS and CDR2 YFSETQ. The length of the CDR3 is 16 residues. Here the CDR3 DNA reads TGCGCCAGCAGCTTAGACTTTGAGGGACATAATGAAAAACTGTTTTTT. It codes for CASSLDFEGHNEKLFF.

This clone was recorded only once. The chain joins TRBV6-2 or TRBV6-3 to TRBJ1-5, with a tentative D call TRBD1 (6 bases). The CDR3 totals 15 residues. CDR1 is MNHEY and CDR2 is SVGEGT in the germline V gene. V lost 6 bases and J 7 bases, leaving 19 bases between the germline ends. This chain's CDR3 is CASSQSGRGNQPQHF. CDR3 coding DNA: TGTGCCAGCAGCCAAAGCGGCAGGGGTAACCAGCCCCAGCATTTT.

The V and J genes are TRBV19 and TRBJ1-3; 7 bases are a match to TRBD1. The CDR3 length is 15 residues. With V trimmed by 6 bases and J by 0 bases, 5 bases remained unmatched. The germline V gene has CDR1 LNHDA and CDR2 SQIVND (reference sequence). CDR3 DNA sequence: TGTGCCAGTAGCACAGGGGCGTTCTCTGGAAACACCATATATTTT. Its translation: CASSTGAFSGNTIYF.

This clone was recorded once. The V call is TRBV6-5, the J call TRBJ2-1; 7 bases align to TRBD2. Germline lookup yields CDR1 MNHEY and CDR2 SVGAGI. The V gene end was trimmed by 4 bases and the J gene end by 2 bases; junction bases not matched to a gene: 5. This CDR3 has 15 amino acids. This CDR3 reads CASSFSSGTYNEQFF. The CDR3 nucleotides read TGTGCCAGCAGTTTTTCTAGCGGAACCTACAATGAGCAGTTCTTC.

The rearrangement uses TRBV27 and TRBJ1-5; D gene unclear. With 0 bases removed from V and 4 bases from J, the gap between germline ends came to 4 bases. CDR1 MNHEY and CDR2 SMNVEV come from the germline V gene (reference sequence). CDR3 length: 13 amino acids. In DNA form, the CDR3 reads TGTGCCAGCAGTTTATCCCTTAATCAGCCCCAGCATTTT. Protein sequence: CASSLSLNQPQHF.

Only one count was recorded for this clone. The J gene is TRBJ2-3, the V gene TRBV9, with TRBD2 identical over 9 bases. The V segment lost 0 bases and the J segment 0 bases; nucleotides outside the gene matches: 8. Looked up from germline, CDR1 is SGDLS and CDR2 is YYNGEE. This CDR3 has 18 amino acids. CDR3 DNA: TGTGCCAGCAGCGTAGATAGCGGGGGCCTAGCTAGCACAGATACGCAGTATTTT. This encodes CASSVDSGGLASTDTQYF.